Here is one TCR beta chain with its context. Its antigen is still unknown. The sample originates from a study of T cell responses to AZD1222 COVID-19 vaccine. Study results and caveats: Recipients of two AZD1222 doses showed rising Spike-specific TCR breadth and depth. It was only after the peak T cell response that any repertoires were sampled. Baseline serostatus was positive in only a handful of AZD1222 recipients.

TCRdb keeps only in-frame clones here, not all; method: immunoSEQ multiplex PCR. The repertoire holds roughly 140,000 clones, with approximately 90% as singletons. This CDR3 spans 10 amino acids. CDR1 SQVTM and CDR2 ANQGSEA come from the germline V gene. V dropped 7 bases and J dropped 5 bases, with 8 bases sitting between them. The chain employs TRBV29-1 and TRBJ1-1, with no clear D. The input for sequencing was peripheral blood, taken after recovery from COVID-19. The sequence was collected from an adult who had recovered from COVID-19. The CDR3 DNA reads as TGCAGCGCTTCCTTTACTGAAGCTTTCTTT. Translating it yields CSASFTEAFF.